This T cell receptor (beta chain) stems from a study of cytomegalovirus exposure and HLA in healthy donors. In the study overall: In an early release, HLA-typed donors contributed some 88 million unique TCR sequences.

For this clone: Its antigen is still unknown.

General study findings and limits: An analysis done earlier found most TCR beta V segments productive about 90% or about 30% of the time. It was reported that TCR beta sequences correctly inferred the HLA-A and HLA-B alleles for most subjects. The study listed some 160 cytomegalovirus-associated TCR beta chains.

60 Vbeta and 13 Jbeta primers were used in PCR. Using immunoSEQ multiplex PCR, the repertoire was profiled, and TCRdb retains in-frame clones only, with some absent. The repertoire holds some 200,000 clones, approximately 85% seen once, with over 1.5% in the top ten. CDR3 length: 12 amino acids. Trimming left V 7 bases short and J 3 bases short, with 12 bases between. CDR1 is SQVTM and CDR2 is ANQGSEA in the germline V gene. The origin of this receptor is a girl aged 5 to 17 in good health and CMV-seropositive. The sample taken for sequencing was PBMCs. The chain joins TRBV29-1 to TRBJ1-1; perhaps TRBD1 as D (5 bases). The DNA of the CDR3 is TGCAGCGGGGTCAGGGCGGACACTGAAGCTTTCTTT. This codes for CSGVRADTEAFF.